This record covers a single T cell receptor (beta chain). The CDR3 runs to 15 residues. Germline CDR1 reads SGHAT; CDR2 reads FQNNGV. V lost 0 bases to trimming and J lost 2 bases; unmatched junction nucleotides: 1. The entry originates in a study of blood T cell repertoires in COVID-19. Overall study context: T cells, B-cell-depleted T cells, or PBMCs provided the cDNA or gDNA that served as material.

Sequenced by immunoSEQ multiplex PCR; TCRdb stores in-frame clones only, minus some. The repertoire has approximately 210,000 clones, around 84% of them found once; the top ten carry 20%. The source of this sequence is a man in his thirties or forties with active or convalescent COVID-19. The rearrangement links TRBV11-2 to TRBJ2-5; 9 bases map to TRBD2. Material for sequencing was peripheral blood. The CDR3 DNA reads TGTGCCAGCAGCTTAGATCTAGCGGGGCAAGAGACCCAGTACTTC. Translation: CASSLDLAGQETQYF. Looking up the rest from reference TRBV11-2 and TRBJ2-5 gives the full variable domain: EAGVAQSPRYKIIEKRQSVAFWCNPISGHATLYWYQQILGQGPKLLIQFQNNGVVDDSQLPKDRFSAERLKGVDSTLKIQPAKLEDSAVYLCASSLDLAGQETQYFGPGTRLLVL.